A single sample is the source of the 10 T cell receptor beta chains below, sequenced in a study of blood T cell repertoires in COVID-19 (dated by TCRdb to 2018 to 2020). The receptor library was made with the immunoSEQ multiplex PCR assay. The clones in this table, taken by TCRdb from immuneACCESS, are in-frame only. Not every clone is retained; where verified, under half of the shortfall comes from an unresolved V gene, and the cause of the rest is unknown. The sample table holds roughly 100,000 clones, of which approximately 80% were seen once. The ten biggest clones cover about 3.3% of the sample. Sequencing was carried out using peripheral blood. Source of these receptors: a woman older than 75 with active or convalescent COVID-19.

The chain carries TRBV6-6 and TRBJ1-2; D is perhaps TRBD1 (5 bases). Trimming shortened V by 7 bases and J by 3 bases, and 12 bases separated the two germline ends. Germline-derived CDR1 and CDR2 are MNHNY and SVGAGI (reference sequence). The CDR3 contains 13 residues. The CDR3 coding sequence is TGTGCCAGCATATTCGAAGGGGACTATGGCTACACCTTC. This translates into CASIFEGDYGYTF.

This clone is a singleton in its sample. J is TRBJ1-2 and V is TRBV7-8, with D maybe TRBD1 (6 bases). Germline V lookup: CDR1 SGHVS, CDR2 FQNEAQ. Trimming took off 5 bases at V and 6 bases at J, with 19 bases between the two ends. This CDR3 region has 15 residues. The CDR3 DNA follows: TGTGCCAGCAGCGGCCGCACAGGGAGCGAGAATGGCTACACCTTC. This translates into CASSGRTGSENGYTF.

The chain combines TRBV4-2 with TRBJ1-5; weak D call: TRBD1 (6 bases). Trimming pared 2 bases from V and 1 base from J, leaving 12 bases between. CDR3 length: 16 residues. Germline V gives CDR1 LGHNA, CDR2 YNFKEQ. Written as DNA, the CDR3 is TGTGCCAGCAGCCAAAATAAGGGGGTGAGCAATCAGCCCCAGCATTTT. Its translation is CASSQNKGVSNQPQHF.

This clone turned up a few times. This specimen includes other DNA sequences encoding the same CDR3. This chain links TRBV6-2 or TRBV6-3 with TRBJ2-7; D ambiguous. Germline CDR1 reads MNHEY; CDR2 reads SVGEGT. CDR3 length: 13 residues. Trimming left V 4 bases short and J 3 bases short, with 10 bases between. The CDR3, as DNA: TGTGCCAGCAGTTTAAACAGCTACTACGAGCAGTACTTC. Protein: CASSLNSYYEQYF.

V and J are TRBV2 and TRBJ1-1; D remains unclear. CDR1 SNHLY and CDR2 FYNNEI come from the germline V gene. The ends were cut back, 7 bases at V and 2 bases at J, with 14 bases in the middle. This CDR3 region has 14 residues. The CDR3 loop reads CASTGRQINTEAFF. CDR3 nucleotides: TGTGCCAGCACCGGGAGGCAGATAAACACTGAAGCTTTCTTT.

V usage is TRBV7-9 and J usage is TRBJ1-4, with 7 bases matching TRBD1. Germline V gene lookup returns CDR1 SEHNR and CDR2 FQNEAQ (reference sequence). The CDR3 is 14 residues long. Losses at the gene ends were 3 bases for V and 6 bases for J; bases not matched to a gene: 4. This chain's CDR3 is CASSFWQGDEKLFF. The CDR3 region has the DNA TGTGCCAGCAGCTTTTGGCAGGGGGATGAAAAACTGTTTTTT. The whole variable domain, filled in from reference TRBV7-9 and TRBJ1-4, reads DTGVSQNPRHKITKRGQNVTFRCDPISEHNRLYWYRQTLGQGPEFLTYFQNEAQLEKSRLLSDRFSAERPKGSFSTLEIQRTEQGDSAMYLCASSFWQGDEKLFFGSGTQLSVL.

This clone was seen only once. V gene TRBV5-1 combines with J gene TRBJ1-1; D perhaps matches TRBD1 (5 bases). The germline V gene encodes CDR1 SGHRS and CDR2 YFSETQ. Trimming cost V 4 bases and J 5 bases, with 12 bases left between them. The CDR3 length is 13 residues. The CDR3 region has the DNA TGCGCCAGCAGCACCGCCGGGGGGACTGAAGCTTTCTTT. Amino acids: CASSTAGGTEAFF.

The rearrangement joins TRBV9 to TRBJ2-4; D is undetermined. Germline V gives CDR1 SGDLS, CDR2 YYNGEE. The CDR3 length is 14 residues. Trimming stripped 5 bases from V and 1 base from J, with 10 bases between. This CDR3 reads CASSPPGAKNIQYF. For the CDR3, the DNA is TGTGCCAGCAGTCCGCCCGGGGCCAAAAACATTCAGTACTTC.

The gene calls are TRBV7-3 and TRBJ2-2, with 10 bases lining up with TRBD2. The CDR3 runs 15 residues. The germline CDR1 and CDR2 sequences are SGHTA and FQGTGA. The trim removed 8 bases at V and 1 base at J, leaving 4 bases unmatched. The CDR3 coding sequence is TGTGCCAGCGGACGGACTAGCGGGAACACCGGGGAGCTGTTTTTT. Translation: CASGRTSGNTGELFF.

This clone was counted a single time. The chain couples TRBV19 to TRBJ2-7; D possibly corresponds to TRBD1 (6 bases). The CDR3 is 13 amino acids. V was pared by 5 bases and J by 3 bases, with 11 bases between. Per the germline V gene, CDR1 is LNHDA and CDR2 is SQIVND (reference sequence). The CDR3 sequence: CASSRDTYYEQYF. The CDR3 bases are TGTGCCAGTAGTCGGGACACATACTACGAGCAGTACTTC.